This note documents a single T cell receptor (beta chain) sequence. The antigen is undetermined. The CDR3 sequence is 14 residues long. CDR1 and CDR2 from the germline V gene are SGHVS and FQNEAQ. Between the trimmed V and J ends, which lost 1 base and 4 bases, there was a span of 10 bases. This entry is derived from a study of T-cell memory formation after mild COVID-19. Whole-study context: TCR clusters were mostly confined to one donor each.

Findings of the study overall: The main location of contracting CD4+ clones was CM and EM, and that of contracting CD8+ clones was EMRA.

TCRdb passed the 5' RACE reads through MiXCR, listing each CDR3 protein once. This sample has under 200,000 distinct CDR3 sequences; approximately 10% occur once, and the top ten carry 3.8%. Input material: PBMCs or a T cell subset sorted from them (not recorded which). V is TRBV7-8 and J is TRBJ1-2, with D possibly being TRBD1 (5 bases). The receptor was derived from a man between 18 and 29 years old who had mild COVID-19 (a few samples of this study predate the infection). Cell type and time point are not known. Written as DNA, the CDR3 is TGTGCCAGCAGCTTAGGTCCGAGGGGCTATGGCTACACCTTC. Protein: CASSLGPRGYGYTF.